Shown below are 27 T cell receptor beta chains from a single sample sequenced in a study of blood T cells in healthy people across ages. Sample-barcoded 5' priming and a J-beta primer mix drove a second PCR of about 6 to 12 cycles. TCRdb called the 5' RACE reads again in MiXCR, with one record for every CDR3 protein. In the table there are fewer than 2,000,000 distinct CDR3 sequences, approximately 39% of which are singletons. What was sequenced was blood. The receptors originated from a human donor in good health.

This clonotype turned up a few times. The chain uses TRBV10-3 and TRBJ1-2; a weak D match, TRBD1 (6 bases). Germline V gene data show CDR1 as ENHRY and CDR2 as SYGVKD. The CDR3 is 16 amino acids. V gave up 0 bases and J gave up 0 bases, with 11 bases separating them. The CDR3 region has the DNA TGTGCCATCAGTGAGTCCTGGACAGCCTCTAACTATGGCTACACCTTC. Amino acids: CAISESWTASNYGYTF.

This sequence joins TRBV20-1 and TRBJ2-1, with D perhaps matching TRBD1 (6 bases). V was clipped by 3 bases and J by 6 bases, with 15 bases between them. The germline V gene encodes CDR1 DFQATT and CDR2 SNEGSKA (reference sequence). The CDR3 spans 14 residues. The CDR3 sequence: CSASRQGLINEQFF. The CDR3 DNA reads TGCAGTGCTAGTCGCCAGGGGTTGATCAATGAGCAGTTCTTC.

Only a few counts were recorded for this clonotype. The chain uses TRBV10-3 and TRBJ2-1, with 10 bases that match TRBD2. Germline V gives CDR1 ENHRY, CDR2 SYGVKD. The CDR3 length is 12 residues. With 4 bases clipped from V and 13 bases from J, the junction kept 4 bases outside the gene matches. CDR3 in DNA: TGTGCCATCAGTGGACAGCGGGGGGGCCAGTTCTTC. Its protein product is CAISGQRGGQFF.

This clonotype was seen a handful of times. The CDR3 loop reads CASSFLQMSQETQYF. Here the CDR3 DNA reads TGTGCCAGCAGTTTTTTACAAATGAGTCAAGAGACCCAGTACTTC. The V and J genes are TRBV28 and TRBJ2-5, with D unclear. The V and J ends lost 3 bases and 2 bases respectively, with 13 bases between them. The CDR3 totals 15 residues. CDR1 and CDR2 (germline): MDHEN, SYDVKM.

The chain combines TRBV29-1 with TRBJ2-3; no definite D call. Germline assignment: CDR1 SQVTM and CDR2 ANQGSEA. Trimming cost V 4 bases and J 2 bases, with 10 bases left between them. The CDR3 extends over 13 amino acids. The CDR3 sequence is CSVAVPLTDTQYF. DNA of the CDR3: TGCAGCGTTGCGGTCCCTCTCACAGATACGCAGTATTTT.

The genes are TRBV29-1 and TRBJ2-1, with D perhaps matching TRBD1 (6 bases). This CDR3 comprises 14 residues. Germline lookup yields CDR1 SQVTM and CDR2 ANQGSEA. CDR3 nucleotide sequence: TGCAGTATATTAGCGCAGGGGTTCTACAATGAGCAGTTCTTC. Translating it yields CSILAQGFYNEQFF.

This chain uses TRBV29-1 with TRBJ2-1, with TRBD2 matching over 7 bases. The germline gives CDR1 SQVTM, CDR2 ANQGSEA. J lost 3 bases, V lost 5 bases, and 7 bases had no gene match. The CDR3 runs 14 residues. The CDR3 spells CSVRAGPFYNEQFF. The CDR3 DNA reads TGCAGCGTTCGAGCGGGGCCTTTCTACAATGAGCAGTTCTTC.

In its sample, this clonotype was seen a few times. The chain joins TRBV6-6 to TRBJ1-1, with D possibly matching TRBD1 (5 bases). Germline CDR1 MNHNY, CDR2 SVGAGI (reference sequence). Trimming left V 0 bases short and J 0 bases short, with 11 bases between. This CDR3 is built from 16 residues. The DNA of the CDR3 is TGTGCCAGCAGTTACTCTAGGGGAGCCATGAACACTGAAGCTTTCTTT. This encodes CASSYSRGAMNTEAFF.

The chain uses TRBV28 and TRBJ2-7; no firm D call. Trimming removed 6 bases at V and 2 bases at J, with 8 bases between. The CDR3 totals 12 residues. Germline CDR1 and CDR2: MDHEN and SYDVKM. The CDR3 sequence is CASRAPPYEQYF. The DNA of the CDR3 is TGTGCCAGCAGAGCGCCTCCCTACGAGCAGTACTTC.

CDR3 region: CSVGEGAGGYTF. The CDR3 DNA reads as TGCAGCGTTGGAGAGGGGGCGGGCGGCTACACCTTC. The V and J genes are TRBV29-1 and TRBJ1-2, with 7 positions matching TRBD1. This CDR3 region has 12 residues. V shed 4 bases and J 8 bases; nucleotides not matched to a gene: 7. Per germline, CDR1 SQVTM and CDR2 ANQGSEA.

The chain couples TRBV10-3 to TRBJ1-4; D perhaps matches TRBD1 (5 bases). The V and J ends lost 11 bases and 8 bases respectively, with 18 bases between them. Germline V gives CDR1 ENHRY, CDR2 SYGVKD. This CDR3 contains 13 residues. CDR3 DNA sequence: TGTGCCTCATCGCTCAGACAGCTAGAAAAACTGTTTTTT. Amino acid sequence: CASSLRQLEKLFF.

The V and J genes are TRBV5-1 and TRBJ2-4; no clear D. The DNA matches TRBJ2-7 better at its end, which makes the J call doubtful. CDR1 is SGHRS and CDR2 is YFSETQ in the germline V gene. This CDR3 is built from 14 residues. Here the CDR3 DNA reads TGCGCCAGCAGCTTGTTGGGTGTGAAAAACGAGCAGTACTTC. Translated: CASSLLGVKNEQYF.

The chain recombines TRBV4-1 with TRBJ1-2; D might be TRBD1 (5 bases). Germline-derived CDR1 and CDR2 are MGHRA and YSYEKL. The germline V and J ends were trimmed by 3 bases and 6 bases, with 11 bases remaining between them. The CDR3 loop spans 13 amino acids. CDR3 amino acids: CASSQVGVHGYTF. The CDR3 nucleotides are TGCGCCAGCAGCCAGGTGGGGGTGCATGGCTACACCTTC.

V is TRBV18 and J is TRBJ1-1, with 7 bases lining up with TRBD1. V was clipped by 3 bases and J by 2 bases; unmatched bases: 3. The CDR3 covers 14 residues. Germline V CDR1 and CDR2: KGHSH, LQKENI. Written as DNA, the CDR3 is TGTGCCAGCTCACCGGACAGGATCAACACTGAAGCTTTCTTT. As protein: CASSPDRINTEAFF.

Only a few counts were recorded for this clonotype. J is TRBJ2-3 and V is TRBV4-1, with a tentative D call TRBD1 (5 bases). V was pared by 1 base and J by 4 bases, with 12 bases between. The CDR3 contains 15 residues. Per the germline V gene, CDR1 is MGHRA and CDR2 is YSYEKL. The CDR3 bases are TGCGCCAGCAGCCAAGTTCCGACAGCAGCAGATACGCAGTATTTT. As protein: CASSQVPTAADTQYF.

The V call is TRBV11-2, the J call TRBJ1-2; a possible D gene is TRBD1 (5 bases). Per the germline V gene, CDR1 is SGHAT and CDR2 is FQNNGV. Trimming removed 2 bases at V and 6 bases at J, with 16 bases between. This CDR3 comprises 15 residues. The CDR3 region has the DNA TGTGCCAGCAGCTTAATTGGGACGGTTCTTCATGGCTACACCTTC. It is translated as CASSLIGTVLHGYTF.

This chain uses TRBV29-1 with TRBJ1-3; D is uncertain. The V and J ends lost 2 bases and 10 bases respectively, with 12 bases between them. The CDR3 runs to 12 residues. CDR1 and CDR2 from the germline V gene are SQVTM and ANQGSEA. This chain's CDR3 is CSVENDSGTIYF. CDR3 coding DNA: TGCAGCGTTGAAAACGATTCTGGGACCATATATTTT.

V and J are TRBV4-2 and TRBJ1-6; D is perhaps TRBD1 (5 bases). The CDR3 has 17 residues. V dropped 1 base and J dropped 7 bases, with 17 bases sitting between them. The V gene's germline CDR1 is LGHNA and CDR2 YNFKEQ. CDR3: CASSQGVSGRGNSPLHF. CDR3 in DNA: TGTGCCAGCAGCCAAGGGGTCTCAGGGCGTGGGAATTCACCCCTCCACTTT.

This clonotype turned up a few times. In DNA form, the CDR3 reads TGCAGTCCACAGGGGGACTTAACGGACTATGGCTACACCTTC. Encoded protein: CSPQGDLTDYGYTF. The genes are TRBV20-1 and TRBJ1-2; TRBD1 agrees at 8 bases. The V gene end was trimmed by 8 bases and the J gene end by 3 bases; junction bases not matched to a gene: 11. The CDR3 contains 14 residues. Per the germline V gene, CDR1 is DFQATT and CDR2 is SNEGSKA (reference sequence).

The chain recombines TRBV9 with TRBJ1-2, with D perhaps TRBD1 (5 bases). V dropped 0 bases and J dropped 8 bases, with 17 bases sitting between them. Germline CDR1 and CDR2: SGDLS and YYNGEE. There are 15 residues in the CDR3. This chain's CDR3 is CASSVASSTNRGYTF. CDR3 nucleotide sequence: TGTGCCAGCAGCGTAGCTTCTAGCACAAACAGGGGCTACACCTTC.

In this sample, this clonotype turned up once. This rearrangement joins TRBV4-3 to TRBJ1-2; 10 positions match TRBD1. The germline V gene encodes CDR1 LGHNA and CDR2 YSLEER. V lost 3 bases to trimming and J lost 5 bases; unmatched junction nucleotides: 9. This CDR3 contains 16 residues. CDR3 in DNA: TGCGCCAGCAGCCATTCCGGGACAGGGGAGAGATATGGCTACACCTTC. Its translation is CASSHSGTGERYGYTF.

This clonotype was counted only a few times. CDR3 nucleotides: TGTGCCAGCAGCGCTTCGACAGGGGCTGGGGCCAACGTCCTGACTTTC. Translation: CASSASTGAGANVLTF. The chain carries TRBV9 and TRBJ2-6, with TRBD1 identical over 8 bases. With 3 bases clipped from V and 2 bases from J, the junction kept 4 bases outside the gene matches. The CDR3 has 16 amino acids. CDR1 is SGDLS and CDR2 is YYNGEE in the germline V gene.

In the case of this clonotype: A read error is possible here, since a much larger clone lies one base away. The rearrangement links TRBV20-1 to TRBJ2-1; 7 nucleotides match TRBD2. V lost 3 bases, J lost 3 bases, and 5 bases stayed unmatched. The CDR3 length is 14 residues. The V gene's germline CDR1 is DFQATT and CDR2 SNEGSKA (reference sequence). The DNA of the CDR3 is TGCAGTGCTAGTGGAAGCGGGGTCTACAATGAGCAGTTCTTC. This codes for CSASGSGVYNEQFF.

This clonotype was seen only a few times. V and J are TRBV7-2 and TRBJ2-1; the D is unclear. The CDR3 has 11 residues. Trimming cost V 8 bases and J 9 bases, with 11 bases left between them. Germline V gives CDR1 SGHTA, CDR2 FQGNSA. The CDR3 loop reads CASVPSGEQFF. As DNA, the CDR3 is TGTGCCAGCGTCCCATCCGGTGAGCAGTTCTTC.

This clonotype was counted between two and nine times. A junction boundary mismatches the germline segment, possibly from a read error. This chain connects TRBV7-7 to TRBJ1-1, with TRBD1 as a possible D gene (5 bases). The length of the CDR3 is 12 residues. CDR1 and CDR2 from the germline V gene are SSHAT and FNYEAQ (reference sequence). In nucleotides, the CDR3 is TGTGCTAGCAGGTCCCGAGGGGTGACGGCTTTCTTT. Translating it yields CASRSRGVTAFF.

This sequence joins TRBV5-1 and TRBJ2-7; perhaps D is TRBD1 or TRBD2 (5 bases each). V lost 6 bases and J lost 2, with 15 bases in between. The CDR3 is 14 residues long. Germline CDR1 SGHRS, CDR2 YFSETQ. The CDR3 here is CASKTGGATYEQYF. The CDR3 region has the DNA TGCGCCAGCAAGACTGGGGGTGCCACCTACGAGCAGTACTTC. Drawing the rest from reference TRBV5-1 and TRBJ2-7, the complete variable domain is KAGVTQTPRYLIKTRGQQVTLSCSPISGHRSVSWYQQTPGQGLQFLFEYFSETQRNKGNFPGRFSGRQFSNSRSEMNVSTLELGDSALYLCASKTGGATYEQYFGPGTRLTVT.

The gene calls are TRBV10-3 and TRBJ2-3; D uncertain. Germline CDR1 and CDR2: ENHRY and SYGVKD. This CDR3 has 12 residues. The germline V and J ends were trimmed by 2 bases and 4 bases, with 4 bases remaining between them. The CDR3 reads CAISELADTQYF. The CDR3 DNA follows: TGTGCCATCAGTGAGCTGGCAGATACGCAGTATTTT.